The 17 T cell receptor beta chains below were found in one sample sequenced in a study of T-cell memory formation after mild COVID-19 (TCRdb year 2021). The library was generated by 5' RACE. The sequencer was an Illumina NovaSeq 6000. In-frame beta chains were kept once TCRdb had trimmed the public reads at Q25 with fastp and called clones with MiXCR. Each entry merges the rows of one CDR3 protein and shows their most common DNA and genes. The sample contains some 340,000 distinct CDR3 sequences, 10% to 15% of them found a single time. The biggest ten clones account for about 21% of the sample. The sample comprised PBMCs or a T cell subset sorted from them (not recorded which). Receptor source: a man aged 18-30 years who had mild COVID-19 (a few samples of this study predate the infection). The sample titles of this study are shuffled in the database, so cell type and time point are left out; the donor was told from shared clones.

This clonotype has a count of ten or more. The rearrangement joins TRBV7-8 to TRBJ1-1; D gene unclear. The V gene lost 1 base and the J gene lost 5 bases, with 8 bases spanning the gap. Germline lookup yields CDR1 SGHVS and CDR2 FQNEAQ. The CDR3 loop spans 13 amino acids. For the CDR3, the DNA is TGTGCCAGCAGCTTAGGAGGAAGGACTGAAGCTTTCTTT. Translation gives CASSLGGRTEAFF.

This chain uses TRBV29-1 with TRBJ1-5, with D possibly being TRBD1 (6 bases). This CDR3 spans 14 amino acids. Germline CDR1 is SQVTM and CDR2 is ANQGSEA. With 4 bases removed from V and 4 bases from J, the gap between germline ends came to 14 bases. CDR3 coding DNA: TGCAGCGTTGCCGGGACTACAGGGAATCAGCCCCAGCATTTT. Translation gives CSVAGTTGNQPQHF. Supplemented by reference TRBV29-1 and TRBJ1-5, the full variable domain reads SAVISQKPSRDICQRGTSLTIQCQVDSQVTMMFWYRQQPGQSLTLIATANQGSEATYESGFVIDKFPISRPNLTFSTLTVSNMSPEDSSIYLCSVAGTTGNQPQHFGDGTRLSIL.

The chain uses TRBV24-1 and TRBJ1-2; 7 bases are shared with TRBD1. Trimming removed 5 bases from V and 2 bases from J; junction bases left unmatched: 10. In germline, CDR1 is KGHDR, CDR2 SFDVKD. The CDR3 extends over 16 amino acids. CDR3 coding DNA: TGTGCCACCAGTGGATCACAGGGGCCCTCAAACTATGGCTACACCTTC. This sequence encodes CATSGSQGPSNYGYTF.

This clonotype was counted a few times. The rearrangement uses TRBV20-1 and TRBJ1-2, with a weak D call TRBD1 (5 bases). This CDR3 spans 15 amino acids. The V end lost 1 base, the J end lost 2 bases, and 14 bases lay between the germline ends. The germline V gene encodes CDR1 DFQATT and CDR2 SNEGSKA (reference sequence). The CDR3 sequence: CSARVPGPRNYGYTF. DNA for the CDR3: TGCAGTGCTAGAGTCCCGGGGCCGAGAAACTATGGCTACACCTTC.

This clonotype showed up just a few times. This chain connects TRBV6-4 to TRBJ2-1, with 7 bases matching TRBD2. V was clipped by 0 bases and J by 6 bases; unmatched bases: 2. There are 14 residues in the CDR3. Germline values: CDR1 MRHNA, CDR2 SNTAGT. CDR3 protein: CASSDSGGSNEQFF. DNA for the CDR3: TGTGCCAGCAGTGACTCCGGGGGGAGCAATGAGCAGTTCTTC.

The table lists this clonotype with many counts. CDR3 DNA: TGCGCCAGCAGGGAGGAGGCGGGGGACTACAATGAGCAGTTCTTC. This encodes CASREEAGDYNEQFF. The rearrangement joins TRBV10-2 to TRBJ2-1; the match to TRBD2 covers 7 bases. This CDR3 comprises 15 residues. The V segment lost 6 bases and the J segment 3 bases; nucleotides outside the gene matches: 8. The germline V gene has CDR1 WSHSY and CDR2 SAAADI.

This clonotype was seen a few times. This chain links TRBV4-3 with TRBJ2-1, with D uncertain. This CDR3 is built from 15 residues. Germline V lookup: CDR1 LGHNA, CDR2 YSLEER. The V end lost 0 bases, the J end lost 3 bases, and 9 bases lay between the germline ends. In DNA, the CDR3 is TGCGCCAGCAGCCAAGATCCAGAAGTCTACAATGAGCAGTTCTTC. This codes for CASSQDPEVYNEQFF.

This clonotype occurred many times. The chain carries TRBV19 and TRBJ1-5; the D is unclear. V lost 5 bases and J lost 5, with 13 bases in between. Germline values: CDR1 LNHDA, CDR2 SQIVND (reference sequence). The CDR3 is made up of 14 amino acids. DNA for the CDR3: TGTGCCAGTAGTCCGAGGGCGCGGGATCAGCCCCAGCATTTT. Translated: CASSPRARDQPQHF.

CDR3 in amino acids: CSVARDRRETQYF. DNA of the CDR3: TGCAGCGTGGCTCGGGACCGCCGGGAGACCCAGTACTTC. V and J are TRBV29-1 and TRBJ2-5; D is possibly TRBD1 or TRBD2 (5 bases each). Germline CDR1 SQVTM, CDR2 ANQGSEA. The V and J ends lost 6 bases and 5 bases respectively, with 16 bases between them. The CDR3 covers 13 residues.

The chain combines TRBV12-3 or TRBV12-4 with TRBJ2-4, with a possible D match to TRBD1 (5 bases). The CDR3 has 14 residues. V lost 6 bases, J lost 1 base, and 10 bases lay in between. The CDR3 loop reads CASRFAGAKNIQYF. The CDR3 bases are TGTGCCAGCAGATTTGCAGGGGCCAAAAACATTCAGTACTTC.

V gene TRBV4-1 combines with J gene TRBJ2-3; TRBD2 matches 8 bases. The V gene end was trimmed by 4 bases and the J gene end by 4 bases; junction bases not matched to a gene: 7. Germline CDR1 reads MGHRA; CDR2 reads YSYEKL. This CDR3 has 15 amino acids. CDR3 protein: CASSLLPGLADTQYF. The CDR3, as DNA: TGCGCCAGCAGCCTCCTACCGGGACTAGCAGATACGCAGTATTTT.

The CDR3 sequence: CASSYLSVGAWTDTQYF. The CDR3 bases are TGTGCCAGCAGTTACTTATCCGTGGGGGCCTGGACAGATACGCAGTATTTT. The V gene is TRBV6-5, the J gene TRBJ2-3, with D perhaps TRBD1 (6 bases). Germline CDR1 and CDR2: MNHEY and SVGAGI. The germline V and J ends were trimmed by 1 base and 3 bases, with 17 bases remaining between them. The CDR3 totals 17 residues.

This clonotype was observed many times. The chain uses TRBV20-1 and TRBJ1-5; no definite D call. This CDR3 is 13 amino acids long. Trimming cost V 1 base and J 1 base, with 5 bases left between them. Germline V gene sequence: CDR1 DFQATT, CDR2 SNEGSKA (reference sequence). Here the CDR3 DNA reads TGCAGTGCTAGAGCGGACAGCAATCAGCCCCAGCATTTT. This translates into CSARADSNQPQHF.

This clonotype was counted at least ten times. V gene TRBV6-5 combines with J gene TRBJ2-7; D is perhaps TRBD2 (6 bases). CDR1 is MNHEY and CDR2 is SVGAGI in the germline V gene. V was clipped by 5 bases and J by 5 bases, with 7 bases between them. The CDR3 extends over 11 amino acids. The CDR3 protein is CASSRGNEQYF. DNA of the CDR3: TGTGCCAGCAGTCGGGGGAACGAGCAGTACTTC.

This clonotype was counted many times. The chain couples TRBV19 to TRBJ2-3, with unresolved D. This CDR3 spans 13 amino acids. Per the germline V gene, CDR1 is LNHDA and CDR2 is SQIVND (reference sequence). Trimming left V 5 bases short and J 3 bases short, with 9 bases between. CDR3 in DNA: TGTGCCAGTAGTCCACGTGGTACAGATACGCAGTATTTT. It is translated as CASSPRGTDTQYF.

The CDR3 nucleotides read TGTGCCAGCAGTGGGGGGAACGCGAGAGAGACCCAGTACTTC. Encoded protein: CASSGGNARETQYF. This chain links TRBV12-3 or TRBV12-4 with TRBJ2-5; a weak D match, TRBD2 (6 bases). The CDR3 loop spans 14 amino acids. Trimming pared 5 bases from V and 4 bases from J, leaving 14 bases between.

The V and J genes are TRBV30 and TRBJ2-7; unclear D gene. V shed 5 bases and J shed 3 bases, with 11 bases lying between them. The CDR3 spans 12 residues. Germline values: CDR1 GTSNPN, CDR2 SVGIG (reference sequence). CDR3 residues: CAWAHWCYEQYF. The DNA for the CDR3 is TGTGCCTGGGCCCATTGGTGCTACGAGCAGTACTTC.